The next 8 T cell receptor beta chains were all read from a single sample in a study of blood T cell repertoires in COVID-19. Only in-frame clones appear in the TCRdb table, and some are missing; sequencing was by immunoSEQ multiplex PCR. The top ten clones hold 8.5% to 10% of a sample with roughly 180,000 clones, around 76% of them seen once. The source material was peripheral blood. The receptors derive from a woman aged 50 to 60 with active or convalescent COVID-19.

The chain is built from TRBV29-1 and TRBJ2-3; 10 positions match TRBD2. CDR1 is SQVTM and CDR2 is ANQGSEA in the germline V gene. The length of the CDR3 is 13 residues. J lost 6 bases, V lost 5 bases, and 5 bases had no gene match. CDR3 DNA sequence: TGCAGCGTTCACCTAGCGGGAGCGGATACGCAGTATTTT. Its protein is CSVHLAGADTQYF.

The CDR3 nucleotides are TGTGCCTGGAGTGGAATTAAAATTAGCGGGAGGGCCGGCTTGGAAGAGACCCAGTACTTC. Amino acid sequence: CAWSGIKISGRAGLEETQYF. The J gene is TRBJ2-5, the V gene TRBV30, with 11 bases identical to TRBD2. Germline loops: CDR1 GTSNPN, CDR2 SVGIG (reference sequence). The CDR3 loop spans 20 amino acids. V shed 1 base, J shed 3 bases, and the junction held 19 bases outside the gene matches.

The chain has TRBV5-1 and TRBJ2-7; 9 bases align to TRBD1. Trimming at V came to 4 bases and at J to 5 bases, leaving 10 bases not matched to a gene. Germline CDR1 is SGHRS and CDR2 is YFSETQ. The length of the CDR3 is 15 residues. CDR3 nucleotides: TGCGCCAGCAGCACCCGGACAGGGGCCCTCCACGAGCAGTACTTC. Residues: CASSTRTGALHEQYF.

The V and J genes are TRBV6-2 or TRBV6-3 and TRBJ1-1; D perhaps matches TRBD1 (5 bases). In germline, CDR1 is MNHEY, CDR2 SVGEGT. There are 20 residues in the CDR3. The V end lost 2 bases, the J end lost 0 bases, and 25 bases lay between the germline ends. The CDR3 DNA reads as TGTGCCAGCAGTTACCCTTCTGGTGGGGCGCAAGCCTTGGTGAACACTGAAGCTTTCTTT. It encodes CASSYPSGGAQALVNTEAFF.

This clone appeared a few times. This chain links TRBV3-1 (or the pseudogene TRBV3-2) with TRBJ1-1, with unresolved D. V lost 3 bases to trimming and J lost 2 bases, with 7 bases between them. There are 13 residues in the CDR3. Germline V gene data show CDR1 as LGHDT and CDR2 as YNNKEL (reference sequence). The CDR3 is CASSHRINTEAFF. CDR3 nucleotide sequence: TGTGCCAGCAGCCACAGGATTAACACTGAAGCTTTCTTT.

This clone has just a few counts. The V and J genes are TRBV9 and TRBJ2-2; 9 nucleotides agree with TRBD1. The CDR3 is 16 residues long. The V gene end was trimmed by 0 bases and the J gene end by 8 bases; junction bases not matched to a gene: 8. Germline-derived CDR1 and CDR2 are SGDLS and YYNGEE. CDR3 in amino acids: CASSVATGQGSGELFF. CDR3 DNA sequence: TGTGCCAGCAGCGTAGCTACGGGACAGGGTTCTGGGGAGCTGTTTTTT. Full variable domain (missing parts from reference TRBV9 and TRBJ2-2): DSGVTQTPKHLITATGQRVTLRCSPRSGDLSVYWYQQSLDQGLQFLIQYYNGEERAKGNILERFSAQQFPDLHSELNLSSLELGDSALYFCASSVATGQGSGELFFGEGSRLTVL.

The chain recombines TRBV7-8 with TRBJ1-2; 10 nucleotides align to TRBD1. The CDR3 is 14 residues long. Looked up from germline, CDR1 is SGHVS and CDR2 is FQNEAQ. Trimming took 3 bases from V and 6 from J; bases not matched to a gene: 4. The CDR3 loop reads CASSFGQGGDGYTF. The DNA of the CDR3 is TGTGCCAGCAGCTTCGGACAGGGGGGTGATGGCTACACCTTC.

The chain combines TRBV7-2 with TRBJ2-1, with D possibly TRBD2 on 5 matching bases. The ends were cut back, 3 bases at V and 2 bases at J, with 11 bases in the middle. This CDR3 has 15 residues. Germline values: CDR1 SGHTA, CDR2 FQGNSA. The CDR3 protein is CASSFQWTAYNEQFF. CDR3 DNA sequence: TGTGCCAGCAGCTTTCAATGGACTGCCTACAATGAGCAGTTCTTC.